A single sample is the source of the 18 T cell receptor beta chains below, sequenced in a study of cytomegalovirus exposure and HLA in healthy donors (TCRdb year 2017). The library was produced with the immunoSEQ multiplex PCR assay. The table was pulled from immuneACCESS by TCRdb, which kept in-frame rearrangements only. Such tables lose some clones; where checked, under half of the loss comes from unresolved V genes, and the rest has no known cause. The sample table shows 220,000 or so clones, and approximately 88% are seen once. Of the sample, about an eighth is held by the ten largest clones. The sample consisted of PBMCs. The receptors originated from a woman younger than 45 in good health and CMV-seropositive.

CDR3 amino acids: CASSQALSNQPQHF. CDR3 sequence (DNA): TGCGCCAGCAGCCAGGCCCTCAGCAATCAGCCCCAGCATTTT. The chain carries TRBV4-1 and TRBJ1-5, with D unclear. This CDR3 comprises 14 residues. Germline CDR1 MGHRA, CDR2 YSYEKL. V lost 3 bases and J 1 base, leaving 7 bases between the germline ends.

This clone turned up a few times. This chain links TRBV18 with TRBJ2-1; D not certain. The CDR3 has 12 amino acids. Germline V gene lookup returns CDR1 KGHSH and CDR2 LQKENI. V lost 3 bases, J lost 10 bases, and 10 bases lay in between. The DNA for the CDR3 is TGTGCCAGCTCACCGGCTAACTTAGAGCAGTTCTTC. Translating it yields CASSPANLEQFF.

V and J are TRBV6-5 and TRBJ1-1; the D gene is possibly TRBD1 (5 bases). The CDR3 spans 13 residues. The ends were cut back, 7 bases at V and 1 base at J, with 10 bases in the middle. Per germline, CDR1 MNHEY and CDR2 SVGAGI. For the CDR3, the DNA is TGTGCCAGCACGGGAGGGGCGAACACTGAAGCTTTCTTT. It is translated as CASTGGANTEAFF.

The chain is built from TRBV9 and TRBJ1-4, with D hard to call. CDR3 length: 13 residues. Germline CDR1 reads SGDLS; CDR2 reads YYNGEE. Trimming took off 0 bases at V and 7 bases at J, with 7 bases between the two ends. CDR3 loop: CASSVVGGEKLFF. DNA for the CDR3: TGTGCCAGCAGCGTAGTGGGAGGTGAAAAACTGTTTTTT. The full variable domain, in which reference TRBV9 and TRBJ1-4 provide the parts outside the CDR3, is DSGVTQTPKHLITATGQRVTLRCSPRSGDLSVYWYQQSLDQGLQFLIQYYNGEERAKGNILERFSAQQFPDLHSELNLSSLELGDSALYFCASSVVGGEKLFFGSGTQLSVL.

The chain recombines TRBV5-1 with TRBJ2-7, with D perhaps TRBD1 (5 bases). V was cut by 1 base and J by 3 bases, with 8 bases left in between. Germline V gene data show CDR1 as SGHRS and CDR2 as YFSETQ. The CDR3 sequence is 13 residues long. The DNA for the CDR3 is TGCGCCAGCAGCTTGCTCCAGGGCTACGAGCAGTACTTC. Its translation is CASSLLQGYEQYF.

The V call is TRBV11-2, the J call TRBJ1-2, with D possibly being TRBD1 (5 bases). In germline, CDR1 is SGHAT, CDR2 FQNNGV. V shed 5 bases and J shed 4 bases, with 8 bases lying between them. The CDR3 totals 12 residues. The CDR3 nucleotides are TGTGCCAGCAGCCCTGGGGGCTATGGCTACACCTTC. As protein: CASSPGGYGYTF.

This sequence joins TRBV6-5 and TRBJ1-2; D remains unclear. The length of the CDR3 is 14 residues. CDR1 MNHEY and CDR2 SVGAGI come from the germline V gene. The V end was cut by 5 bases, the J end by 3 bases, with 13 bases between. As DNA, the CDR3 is TGTGCCAGCAGTCCTGACACCCCTGACTATGGCTACACCTTC. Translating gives CASSPDTPDYGYTF.

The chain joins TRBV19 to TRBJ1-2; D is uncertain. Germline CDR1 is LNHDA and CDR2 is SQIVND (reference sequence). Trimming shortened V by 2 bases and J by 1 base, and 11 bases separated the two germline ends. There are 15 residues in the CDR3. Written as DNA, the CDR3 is TGTGCCAGTAGTATAATGGACGGAGTTAACTATGGCTACACCTTC. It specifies CASSIMDGVNYGYTF. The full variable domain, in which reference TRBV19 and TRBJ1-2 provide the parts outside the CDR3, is DGGITQSPKYLFRKEGQNVTLSCEQNLNHDAMYWYRQDPGQGLRLIYYSQIVNDFQKGDIAEGYSVSREKKESFPLTVTSAQKNPTAFYLCASSIMDGVNYGYTFGSGTRLTVV.

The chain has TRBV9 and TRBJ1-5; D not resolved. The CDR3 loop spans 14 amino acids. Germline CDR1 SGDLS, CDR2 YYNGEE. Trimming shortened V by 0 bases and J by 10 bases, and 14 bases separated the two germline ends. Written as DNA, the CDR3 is TGTGCCAGCAGCGTAGGGGTAGGGCCAGCTCCCCAGCATTTT. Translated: CASSVGVGPAPQHF. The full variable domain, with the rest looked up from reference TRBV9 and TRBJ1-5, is DSGVTQTPKHLITATGQRVTLRCSPRSGDLSVYWYQQSLDQGLQFLIQYYNGEERAKGNILERFSAQQFPDLHSELNLSSLELGDSALYFCASSVGVGPAPQHFGDGTRLSIL.

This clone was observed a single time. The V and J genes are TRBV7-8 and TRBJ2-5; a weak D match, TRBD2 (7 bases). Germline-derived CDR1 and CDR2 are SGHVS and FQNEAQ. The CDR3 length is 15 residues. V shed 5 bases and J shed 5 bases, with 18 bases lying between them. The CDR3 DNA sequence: TGTGCCAGCAGCCCCCGACTAGCAGGGGACGAGACCCAGTACTTC. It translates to CASSPRLAGDETQYF.

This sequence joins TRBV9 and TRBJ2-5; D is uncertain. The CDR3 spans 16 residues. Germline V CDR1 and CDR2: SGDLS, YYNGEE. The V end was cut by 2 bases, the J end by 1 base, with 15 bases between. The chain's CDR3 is CASSVSGRHLQETQYF. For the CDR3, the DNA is TGTGCCAGCAGCGTTTCGGGCAGGCACCTCCAAGAGACCCAGTACTTC.

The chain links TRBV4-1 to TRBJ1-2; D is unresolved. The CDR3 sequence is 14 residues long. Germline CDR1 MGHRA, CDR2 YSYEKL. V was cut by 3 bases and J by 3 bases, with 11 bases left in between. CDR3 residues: CASSQFVEDYGYTF. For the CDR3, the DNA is TGCGCCAGCAGCCAGTTTGTGGAAGACTATGGCTACACCTTC.

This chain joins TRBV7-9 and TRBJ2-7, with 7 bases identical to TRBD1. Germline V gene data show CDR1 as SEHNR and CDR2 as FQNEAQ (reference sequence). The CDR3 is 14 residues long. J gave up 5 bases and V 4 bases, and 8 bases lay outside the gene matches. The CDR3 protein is CASSSRQGSHEQYF. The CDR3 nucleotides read TGTGCCAGCAGCTCTCGACAGGGTTCCCACGAGCAGTACTTC.

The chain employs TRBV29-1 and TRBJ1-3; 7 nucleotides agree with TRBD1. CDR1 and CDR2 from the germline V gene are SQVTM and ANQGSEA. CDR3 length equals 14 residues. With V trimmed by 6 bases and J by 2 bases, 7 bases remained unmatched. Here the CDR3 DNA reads TGCAGCGTACGAACTCAGGGGGCTGGAAACACCATATATTTT. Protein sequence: CSVRTQGAGNTIYF.

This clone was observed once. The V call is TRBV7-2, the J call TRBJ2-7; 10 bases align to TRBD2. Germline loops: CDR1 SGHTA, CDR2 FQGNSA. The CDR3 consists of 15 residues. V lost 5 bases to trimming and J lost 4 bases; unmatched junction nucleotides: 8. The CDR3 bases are TGTGCCAGCAGCCTCGGGCTAGCGGGAGTTTACGAGCAGTACTTC. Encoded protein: CASSLGLAGVYEQYF.

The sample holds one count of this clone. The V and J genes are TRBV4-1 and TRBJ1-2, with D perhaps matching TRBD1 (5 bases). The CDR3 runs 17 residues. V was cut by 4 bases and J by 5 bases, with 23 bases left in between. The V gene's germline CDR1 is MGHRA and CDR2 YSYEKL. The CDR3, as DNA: TGCGCCAGCAGCCTATTCCCCCCGGGAGGGGTATTTTATGGCTACACCTTC. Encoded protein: CASSLFPPGGVFYGYTF.

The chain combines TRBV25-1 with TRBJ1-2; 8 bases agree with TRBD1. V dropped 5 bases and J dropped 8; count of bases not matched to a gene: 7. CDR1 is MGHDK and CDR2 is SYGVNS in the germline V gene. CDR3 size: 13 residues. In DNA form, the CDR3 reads TGTGCCAGCAGTTTTATCAGGGGGCAGGGCTACACCTTC. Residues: CASSFIRGQGYTF.

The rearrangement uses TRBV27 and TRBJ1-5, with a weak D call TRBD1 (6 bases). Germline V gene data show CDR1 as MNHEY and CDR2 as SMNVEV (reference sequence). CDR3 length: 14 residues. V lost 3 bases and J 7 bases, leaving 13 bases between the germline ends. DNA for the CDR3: TGTGCCAGCAGTTTTTTGGGGGGCGGACAGCCCCAGCATTTT. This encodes CASSFLGGGQPQHF.